The sequence of this T cell receptor (beta chain) was determined in a study of blood T cell repertoires in COVID-19. About the research overall: From the United States, Italy and Spain came samples of acute and convalescent COVID-19. PBMCs, B-cell-depleted T cells, or T cells were the source of the cDNA or gDNA that made up the material.

Authors' analysis steps: Reference gene primer amplification yielded estimated nucleated cell counts. Some clones are missing from TCRdb's copy, which holds only in-frame ones; the method was immunoSEQ multiplex PCR. That table gives V, J and clone size, and the DNA gave D and trimming. The repertoire holds around 110,000 clones, with around four fifths as singletons. This clone was picked up a small number of times. CDR1 is LNHDA and CDR2 is SQIVND in the germline V gene (reference sequence). The CDR3 contains 11 residues. The V end was cut by 7 bases, the J end by 7 bases, with 10 bases between. The sequenced sample consisted of peripheral blood. This clonotype was sampled from a man aged 70-80 years with acute or convalescent COVID-19. This sequence joins TRBV19 and TRBJ1-2; tentatively, D is TRBD1 (5 bases). The CDR3 coding sequence is TGTGCCAGTACAGGGCTGGGTGGCTACACCTTC. Protein: CASTGLGGYTF.